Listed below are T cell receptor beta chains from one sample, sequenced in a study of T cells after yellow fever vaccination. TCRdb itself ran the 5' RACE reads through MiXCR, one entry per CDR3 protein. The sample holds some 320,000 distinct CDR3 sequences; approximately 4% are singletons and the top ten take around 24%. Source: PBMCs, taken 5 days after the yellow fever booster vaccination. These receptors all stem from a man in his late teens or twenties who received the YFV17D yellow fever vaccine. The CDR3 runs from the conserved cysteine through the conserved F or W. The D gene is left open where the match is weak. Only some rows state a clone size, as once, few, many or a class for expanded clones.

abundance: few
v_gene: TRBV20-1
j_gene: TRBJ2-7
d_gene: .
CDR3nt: TGCAGTGCTAGATGGCAGGAACGCGAGCAGTACTTC
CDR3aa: CSARWQEREQYF

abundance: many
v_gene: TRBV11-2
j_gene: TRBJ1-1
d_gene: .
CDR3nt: TGTGCCAGCAGCTTAGAGGGTAAGAACACTGAAGCTTTCTTT
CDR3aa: CASSLEGKNTEAFF

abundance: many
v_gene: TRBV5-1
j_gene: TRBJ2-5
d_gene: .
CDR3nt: TGCGCCAGCAGCTTGGTTGCCCCAGGGAGAGAGACCCAGTACTTC
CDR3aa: CASSLVAPGRETQYF

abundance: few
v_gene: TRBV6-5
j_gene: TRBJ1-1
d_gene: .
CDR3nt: TGTGCCAGCAGAGCACCGGGACCCTTCACTGAAGCTTTCTTT
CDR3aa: CASRAPGPFTEAFF

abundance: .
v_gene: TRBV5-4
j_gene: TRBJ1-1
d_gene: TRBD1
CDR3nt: TGTGCCAGCACCTCGACCCCGACAGGGATGATGGCTGAAGCTTTCTTT
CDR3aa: CASTSTPTGMMAEAFF

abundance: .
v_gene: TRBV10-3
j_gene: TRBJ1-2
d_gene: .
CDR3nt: TGTGCCATCAGTGCGGAGGGTTGGGGTGGTGGCTACACCTTC
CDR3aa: CAISAEGWGGGYTF

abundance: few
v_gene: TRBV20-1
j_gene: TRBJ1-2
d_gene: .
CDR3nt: TGCAGTGCTACCCTATATGGCTCCGGTGGCTACACCTTC
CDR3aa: CSATLYGSGGYTF

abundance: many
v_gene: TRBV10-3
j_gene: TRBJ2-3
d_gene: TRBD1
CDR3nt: TGTGCCATCAGAGCCACAGGGGGCCGCACAGATACGCAGTATTTT
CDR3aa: CAIRATGGRTDTQYF

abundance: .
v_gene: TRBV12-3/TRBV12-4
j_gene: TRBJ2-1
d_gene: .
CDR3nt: TGTGCCAGCAGTTTAGCGCTGGGGGGCCGGGGGCATGAGCAGTTCTTC
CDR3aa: CASSLALGGRGHEQFF

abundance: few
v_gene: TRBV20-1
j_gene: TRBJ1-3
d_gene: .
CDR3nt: TGCAGTGCAACACAGCAAGCTGGAAACACCATATATTTT
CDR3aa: CSATQQAGNTIYF

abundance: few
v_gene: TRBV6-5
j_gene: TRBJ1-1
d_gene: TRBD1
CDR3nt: TGTGCCAGCAGTTCCCGGGCGGGACAGGGGAACGCTGAAGCTTTCTTT
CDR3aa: CASSSRAGQGNAEAFF

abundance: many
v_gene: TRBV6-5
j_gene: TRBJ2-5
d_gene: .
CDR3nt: TGTGCCAGCAGCGGTGAGGGCTGGAAAGAGACCCAGTACTTC
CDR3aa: CASSGEGWKETQYF

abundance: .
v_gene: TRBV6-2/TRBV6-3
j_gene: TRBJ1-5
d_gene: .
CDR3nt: TGTGCCAGCAGTTATCAGGACCATCAGCCCCAGCATTTT
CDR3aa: CASSYQDHQPQHF

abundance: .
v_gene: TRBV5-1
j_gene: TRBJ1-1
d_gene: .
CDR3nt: TGCGCCAGCAGTCTGGGCCCACAGTACGAGAACACTGAAGCTTTCTTT
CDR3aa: CASSLGPQYENTEAFF

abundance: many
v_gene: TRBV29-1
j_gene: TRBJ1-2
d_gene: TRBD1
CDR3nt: TGCAGCGTTGGGGCAGGGGGTCGTGGTAGCTATGGCTACACCTTC
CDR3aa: CSVGAGGRGSYGYTF